This is a list of T cell receptor beta chains from one sample in a study of T cells in Graves' hyperthyroidism and ophthalmopathy. MiXCR, run by TCRdb on the multiplex PCR reads, gives a single entry per CDR3 protein. The profile covers some 560,000 distinct CDR3 sequences, with roughly 15% appearing a single time and about 15% taken by the ten largest. The sample taken for sequencing was blood. Receptors were obtained from a woman aged 40 to 50 with Graves' hyperthyroidism. Each CDR3 is given without its conserved first and last residue. D genes are given only for firm matches.

D: -; V: TRBV2; J: TRBJ1-2; CDR3: ASSEAIYGYT
D: -; V: TRBV9; J: TRBJ2-7; CDR3: ASSGAAESSYEQY
D: TRBD1; V: TRBV28; J: TRBJ1-1; CDR3: ASSPPGQLLTEAF
D: TRBD1; V: TRBV6-5; J: TRBJ1-2; CDR3: ASSYSGTGNGYT
D: -; V: TRBV6-5; J: TRBJ1-6; CDR3: ASSYSTADDSSYNSPLH
D: -; V: TRBV7-2; J: TRBJ2-7; CDR3: ASSLNHGFGYEQY
D: -; V: TRBV18; J: TRBJ2-6; CDR3: ASSPAMITGANVLT
D: -; V: TRBV27; J: TRBJ1-6; CDR3: ASSYDGAIRSPLH
D: -; V: TRBV4-1; J: TRBJ2-1; CDR3: ASSQVGTEQF
D: TRBD2; V: TRBV28; J: TRBJ2-7; CDR3: ASKLADPYEQY
D: -; V: TRBV2; J: TRBJ1-3; CDR3: ASSERGSGNTIY
D: -; V: TRBV27; J: TRBJ1-1; CDR3: ASSLKWGYTEAF
D: -; V: TRBV7-9; J: TRBJ2-1; CDR3: ASSSQGSYNEQF
D: -; V: TRBV3-1; J: TRBJ2-2; CDR3: ASSQGPTRLNTGELF
D: TRBD2; V: TRBV3-1; J: TRBJ2-2; CDR3: ASSQTTGLAGYNTGELF
D: TRBD1; V: TRBV7-3; J: TRBJ2-2; CDR3: ASSLDLGTGRAGELF
D: TRBD2; V: TRBV30; J: TRBJ2-2; CDR3: AWTSGRGTGELF
D: -; V: TRBV28; J: TRBJ1-1; CDR3: ASSLLRSGATAF
D: -; V: TRBV29-1; J: TRBJ1-2; CDR3: SVEEMLGTYAGYT
D: TRBD1; V: TRBV5-1; J: TRBJ1-1; CDR3: ASSWTGENTEAF
D: -; V: TRBV27; J: TRBJ2-3; CDR3: ASIRQTYLYTQY
D: TRBD2; V: TRBV3-1; J: TRBJ2-7; CDR3: ASRKESGNYEQY
D: -; V: TRBV6-1; J: TRBJ1-3; CDR3: ASSEAGASGNTIY
D: -; V: TRBV5-1; J: TRBJ2-2; CDR3: ASSLAEGSNTGELF
D: -; V: TRBV6-1; J: TRBJ1-1; CDR3: ASSARPAPWDTEAF
D: TRBD1; V: TRBV6-1; J: TRBJ1-5; CDR3: ASKGQGSQPQH
D: TRBD2; V: TRBV3-1; J: TRBJ2-3; CDR3: ASRVAGMTDTQY
D: TRBD2; V: TRBV20-1; J: TRBJ2-3; CDR3: SAREASGTSTDTQY
D: TRBD2; V: TRBV25-1; J: TRBJ2-1; CDR3: ASSPSGSGSYNEQF
D: TRBD2; V: TRBV20-1; J: TRBJ2-3; CDR3: SAKSLQGLAGTDTQY
D: -; V: TRBV12-3/TRBV12-4; J: TRBJ1-5; CDR3: ASSPAVSNQPQH
D: -; V: TRBV18; J: TRBJ2-7; CDR3: ASSPKQTSSYEQY
D: -; V: TRBV11-3; J: TRBJ2-5; CDR3: ASSYHGQETQY